Described below is a single T cell receptor beta chain sequence and its context. Germline-derived CDR1 and CDR2 are GTSNPN and SVGIG (reference sequence). V was trimmed by 2 bases and J by 1 base, leaving 17 bases between them. CDR3 size: 16 residues. These data are taken from a study of blood T cell repertoires in COVID-19. TCRdb's table, derived via immunoSEQ multiplex PCR, lists solely in-frame clones and lacks some. The sample carries under 250,000 clones, 83% recorded once. The chain employs TRBV30 and TRBJ2-5; a possible D gene is TRBD2 (5 bases). Source material: peripheral blood. The source is a man in his forties with active or convalescent COVID-19. CDR3 residues: CAWSPGLAGGQETQYF. CDR3 bases: TGTGCCTGGAGTCCGGGGTTGGCGGGCGGCCAAGAGACCCAGTACTTC.